Below, 24 T cell receptor beta chains from the same sample are listed, as sequenced in a study of low-dose radiotherapy and immunotherapy resistance in tumors. Primers targeting TRAV and TRBV primed first-strand cDNA, covering alpha and beta chains. Using a constant-region primer together with a V-primer adapter, TCRs were subjected to roughly 20 PCR cycles of amplification. TCRdb reprocessed the reads with MiXCR, giving one entry per CDR3 protein. Here the sample spans 80,000 or so distinct CDR3 sequences, roughly 17% being singletons. The time point was: after trial treatment. The treatment: LDRT plus nivolumab, ipilimumab, low-dose cyclophosphamide and aspirin (RACIN trial). The material was PBMCs, obtained after low-dose radiotherapy plus immunotherapy. These receptors came from a male donor with prostate cancer.

The rearrangement links TRBV19 to TRBJ2-1; D is possibly TRBD1 (5 bases). The CDR3 consists of 14 residues. V was clipped by 6 bases and J by 4 bases, with 13 bases between them. Germline V CDR1 and CDR2: LNHDA, SQIVND (reference sequence). CDR3 protein: CASRPRAGYNEQFF. The CDR3 region has the DNA TGTGCCAGTAGACCCAGGGCTGGATACAATGAGCAGTTCTTC.

The chain employs TRBV10-3 and TRBJ2-7, with D tentatively TRBD2 (7 bases). The length of the CDR3 is 14 residues. Deletions cut 8 bases from V and 3 bases from J, with 17 bases between. Germline CDR1 ENHRY, CDR2 SYGVKD. DNA of the CDR3: TGTGCCATCGGAGGGGGGGAATTCCGCTACGAGCAGTACTTC. Protein product: CAIGGGEFRYEQYF.

This clonotype was picked up many times. This chain uses TRBV6-6 with TRBJ2-2; D might be TRBD1 (6 bases). V was shortened by 2 bases and J by 2 bases, with 12 bases between the two germline ends. The germline V gene has CDR1 MNHNY and CDR2 SVGAGI (reference sequence). CDR3 length: 16 amino acids. CDR3 nucleotide sequence: TGTGCCAGCAGTTACGGGGCAGGGGTTAACACCGGGGAGCTGTTTTTT. Protein sequence: CASSYGAGVNTGELFF.

This clonotype was recorded at least ten times. The CDR3 is CASSLSQSNSPLHF. The CDR3 nucleotides read TGTGCCAGCAGCTTATCCCAGAGTAATTCACCCCTCCACTTT. The chain couples TRBV11-2 to TRBJ1-6, with D unresolved. The CDR3 extends over 14 amino acids. Trimming cost V 2 bases and J 6 bases, with 8 bases left between them. Germline CDR1 and CDR2: SGHAT and FQNNGV. Combining the CDR3 with reference TRBV11-2 and TRBJ1-6 gives the whole variable domain EAGVAQSPRYKIIEKRQSVAFWCNPISGHATLYWYQQILGQGPKLLIQFQNNGVVDDSQLPKDRFSAERLKGVDSTLKIQPAKLEDSAVYLCASSLSQSNSPLHFGNGTRLTVT.

This clonotype has a count of ten or more. The genes are TRBV24-1 and TRBJ2-1; 7 nucleotides line up with TRBD2. Germline V gene data show CDR1 as KGHDR and CDR2 as SFDVKD. J was trimmed by 15 bases and V by 6 bases; bases with no gene match: 10. The CDR3 has 12 amino acids. CDR3: CATSSSGINRFF. As DNA, the CDR3 is TGTGCCACCAGTTCCAGCGGGATAAATCGGTTCTTC.

This clonotype was seen ten or more times. The chain couples TRBV7-2 to TRBJ2-7; the match to TRBD1 covers 9 bases. With 5 bases clipped from V and 3 bases from J, the junction kept 14 bases outside the gene matches. The CDR3 runs 17 residues. CDR1 is SGHTA and CDR2 is FQGNSA in the germline V gene. The CDR3 DNA reads TGTGCCAGCAGCCCCCAACCCGGTAGACAGGGGGGCTACGAGCAGTACTTC. It codes for CASSPQPGRQGGYEQYF. Full variable domain (rest looked up from reference TRBV7-2 and TRBJ2-7): GAGVSQSPSNKVTEKGKDVELRCDPISGHTALYWYRQSLGQGLEFLIYFQGNSAPDKSGLPSDRFSAERTGGSVSTLTIQRTQQEDSAVYLCASSPQPGRQGGYEQYFGPGTRLTVT.

Ten or more counts support this clonotype. The rearrangement uses TRBV28 and TRBJ1-2; no definite D call. The CDR3 runs to 11 residues. The germline gives CDR1 MDHEN, CDR2 SYDVKM. Trimming removed 6 bases from V and 4 bases from J, with 6 bases in between. The CDR3 DNA is TGTGCCAGCAGAAGGGTCTATGGCTACACCTTC. Its protein is CASRRVYGYTF.

The rearrangement uses TRBV7-2 and TRBJ2-1; TRBD2 matches at 8 bases. This CDR3 is built from 15 residues. V dropped 1 base and J dropped 4; count of bases not matched to a gene: 3. Germline values: CDR1 SGHTA, CDR2 FQGNSA. The CDR3 is CASSLGAGGYNEQFF. In DNA form, the CDR3 reads TGTGCCAGCAGCTTAGGGGCGGGGGGATACAATGAGCAGTTCTTC.

This clonotype was counted ten times or more. The chain uses TRBV30 and TRBJ2-6, with D possibly TRBD1 on 5 matching bases. Germline CDR1 is GTSNPN and CDR2 is SVGIG (reference sequence). Between the trimmed V and J ends, which lost 5 bases and 3 bases, there was a span of 14 bases. The CDR3 runs 15 residues. CDR3: CAWGKGIGGANVLTF. CDR3 DNA: TGTGCCTGGGGAAAGGGGATCGGTGGGGCCAACGTCCTGACTTTC.

This clonotype was observed many times. This chain links TRBV29-1 with TRBJ2-1, with 8 bases lining up with TRBD1. CDR1 and CDR2 (germline): SQVTM, ANQGSEA. This CDR3 is 14 amino acids long. J gave up 3 bases and V 4 bases, and 5 bases lay outside the gene matches. CDR3 sequence (DNA): TGCAGCGTTGTGGGACAGGCCTTCTACAATGAGCAGTTCTTC. Translating it yields CSVVGQAFYNEQFF.

Many counts were recorded for this clonotype. The rearrangement links TRBV10-3 to TRBJ2-1, with D tentatively TRBD2 (5 bases). V dropped 6 bases and J dropped 0 bases, with 9 bases sitting between them. Germline-derived CDR1 and CDR2 are ENHRY and SYGVKD. The CDR3 length is 14 residues. The CDR3 reads CAIRMGSSYNEQFF. Here the CDR3 DNA reads TGTGCCATCAGAATGGGGAGCTCCTACAATGAGCAGTTCTTC.

This clonotype came up many times. The J gene is TRBJ2-1, the V gene TRBV7-3; TRBD2 matches 8 bases. Germline lookup yields CDR1 SGHTA and CDR2 FQGTGA. The CDR3 is 15 residues long. V gave up 0 bases and J gave up 6 bases; unmatched junction bases: 4. The chain's CDR3 is CASSLTGTSINEQFF. The CDR3 DNA reads TGTGCCAGCAGCTTAACCGGGACTAGTATCAATGAGCAGTTCTTC.

This clonotype was counted a few times. The rearrangement joins TRBV5-1 to TRBJ2-7; 7 bases line up with TRBD1. Germline assignment: CDR1 SGHRS and CDR2 YFSETQ. This CDR3 comprises 14 residues. Losses at the gene ends were 4 bases for V and 3 bases for J; bases not matched to a gene: 7. The CDR3 sequence is CASSPIQGVYEQYF. DNA for the CDR3: TGCGCCAGCAGCCCCATTCAGGGGGTCTACGAGCAGTACTTC.

This clonotype was observed many times. This chain uses TRBV20-1 with TRBJ1-5; 7 nucleotides line up with TRBD1. CDR3 length: 16 residues. Germline assignment: CDR1 DFQATT and CDR2 SNEGSKA (reference sequence). Trimming took 2 bases from V and 2 from J; bases not matched to a gene: 9. DNA for the CDR3: TGCAGTGCTAGACCCGAACAGGGGTTTGGCAATCAGCCCCAGCATTTT. This sequence encodes CSARPEQGFGNQPQHF.

This clonotype was observed many times. The CDR3 is CASSASGIGTDTQYF. The CDR3 DNA sequence: TGTGCCAGCAGTGCCAGCGGGATAGGCACAGATACGCAGTATTTT. The V call is TRBV2, the J call TRBJ2-3; 7 nucleotides line up with TRBD2. Per the germline V gene, CDR1 is SNHLY and CDR2 is FYNNEI. The CDR3 spans 15 residues. Trimming removed 4 bases from V and 1 base from J; junction bases left unmatched: 5.

For this clonotype: One end of the junction is discordant with germline, which a read error may explain. The chain couples TRBV6-2 or TRBV6-3 to TRBJ2-1; 15 bases map to TRBD2. The CDR3 is 18 residues long. Per the germline V gene, CDR1 is MNHEY and CDR2 is SVGEGT. CDR3: CASSNSGLAGGPYNEQFF. The CDR3 DNA follows: TGTGCCAGCAGTAACTCAGGACTAGCGGGGGGGCCATACAATGAGCAGTTCTTC.

In its sample, this clonotype was seen many times. The J gene is TRBJ2-1, the V gene TRBV20-1, with TRBD2 as a possible D gene (5 bases). Germline V gene sequence: CDR1 DFQATT, CDR2 SNEGSKA (reference sequence). This CDR3 spans 17 amino acids. V gave up 2 bases and J gave up 6 bases, with 23 bases separating them. In DNA form, the CDR3 reads TGCAGTGCTAGAACCTATAGCGCCTTCCCTCCTACCAATGAGCAGTTCTTC. It is translated as CSARTYSAFPPTNEQFF.

This clonotype was seen ten or more times. CDR3 loop: CASSLGGAGEQYF. The CDR3 region has the DNA TGTGCCAGCAGTTTAGGGGGAGCTGGTGAGCAGTACTTC. The chain is built from TRBV12-3 or TRBV12-4 and TRBJ2-7; D perhaps matches TRBD2 (5 bases). V lost 1 base and J 7 bases, leaving 11 bases between the germline ends. The CDR3 loop spans 13 amino acids.

This rearrangement joins TRBV6-2 or TRBV6-3 to TRBJ2-6, with 7 positions matching TRBD2. The germline gives CDR1 MNHEY, CDR2 SVGEGT. The ends lost 6 bases at V and 0 bases at J; junction bases unmatched: 17. This CDR3 has 20 residues. The CDR3 region is CASRPARGGGGVSGANVLTF. CDR3 in DNA: TGTGCCAGCAGACCCGCCCGGGGTGGGGGAGGGGTCTCTGGGGCCAACGTCCTGACTTTC.

This clonotype was counted ten times or more. This chain joins TRBV4-2 and TRBJ2-3, with TRBD2 matching 15 bases. CDR1 LGHNA and CDR2 YNFKEQ come from the germline V gene. Unmatched junction bases numbered 3, after V lost 1 base and J lost 4 bases. The CDR3 runs to 17 residues. In DNA form, the CDR3 reads TGTGCCAGCAGCCAAGTCGGACTAGCGGGAGGGCCAGATACGCAGTATTTT. It is translated as CASSQVGLAGGPDTQYF.

A remark on this clonotype: This probably arose from a read error, given a far larger clone one base away. The chain uses TRBV1 and TRBJ2-1; the table's D gene call, TRBD2, was not cross checked with the DNA. TRBV1 is listed as a pseudogene. This CDR3 contains 13 residues. The CDR3 sequence: CASSQDEGLALFF. In DNA form, the CDR3 reads TGCGCCAGCAGCCAAGATGAGGGACTAGCCCTGTTCTTC.

The gene calls are TRBV6-1 and TRBJ2-1, with TRBD1 as a possible D gene (6 bases). The germline V gene has CDR1 MNHNS and CDR2 SASEGT. The germline V and J ends were trimmed by 6 bases and 7 bases, with 16 bases remaining between them. CDR3 size: 14 residues. The CDR3 spells CASSHPGQLNEQFF. The CDR3 DNA sequence: TGTGCCAGCAGCCACCCCGGACAGCTAAATGAGCAGTTCTTC.

At least ten counts were recorded for this clonotype. The chain links TRBV5-1 to TRBJ2-2, with D tentatively TRBD1 (6 bases). V gave up 4 bases and J gave up 3 bases, with 13 bases separating them. The CDR3 extends over 15 amino acids. Germline values: CDR1 SGHRS, CDR2 YFSETQ. Here the CDR3 reads CASSPTEGDTGELFF. DNA of the CDR3: TGCGCCAGCAGCCCGACCGAGGGGGACACCGGGGAGCTGTTTTTT.

This clonotype was found a few times. V usage is TRBV18 and J usage is TRBJ2-2; a possible D gene is TRBD1 (6 bases). There are 14 residues in the CDR3. With 1 base removed from V and 5 bases from J, the gap between germline ends came to 8 bases. Germline lookup yields CDR1 KGHSH and CDR2 LQKENI. CDR3 region: CASSPRTGTGELFF. The CDR3 DNA sequence: TGTGCCAGCTCACCACGAACAGGGACCGGGGAGCTGTTTTTT. The full variable domain, in which reference TRBV18 and TRBJ2-2 provide the parts outside the CDR3, is NAGVMQNPRHLVRRRGQEARLRCSPMKGHSHVYWYRQLPEEGLKFMVYLQKENIIDESGMPKERFSAEFPKEGPSILRIQQVVRGDSAAYFCASSPRTGTGELFFGEGSRLTVL.